This record concerns one T cell receptor beta chain sequence. Its matching antigen is unknown. This sample is part of a study of OX40 agonist ivuxolimab in advanced cancers. About the research overall: With a range of about 23 to 90, age averaged approximately 64 years, and around 83% were male. Past anti-PD-1, anti-PD-L1 or anti-CTLA-4 therapy was accepted, and around 40% had received some.

Assay: immunoSEQ multiplex PCR; the TCRdb copy retains only in-frame clones and omits some. The data contain around 97,000 clones, approximately 80% of them singletons. General study findings and limits: Among expanded peripheral T cells, antigen specificity went undetermined. Compared with CD4+, CD8+ T cells on average had more expanded clones.

V lost 3 bases to trimming and J lost 2 bases, with 14 bases between them. This CDR3 spans 15 amino acids. Germline CDR1 is SGHTA and CDR2 is FQGNSA. The sequence was obtained from an adult with an advanced solid tumor such as melanoma, head and neck, liver or kidney cancer. This material consisted of CD4+ or CD8+ T cells sorted from blood, taken in a trial of the OX40 agonist ivuxolimab. The V gene is TRBV7-2, the J gene TRBJ2-7, with D perhaps TRBD1 or TRBD2 (6 bases each). CDR3 in amino acids: CASSFRGGNAYEQYF. The CDR3, as DNA: TGTGCCAGCAGCTTCCGAGGGGGGAATGCCTACGAGCAGTACTTC.